The following is a T cell receptor beta chain sequence with its context. Its antigen is currently unknown. The length of the CDR3 is 14 residues. Deletions cut 4 bases from V and 2 bases from J, with 9 bases between. CDR1 is LNHDA, CDR2 SQIVND, per germline (reference sequence). The data belong to a study of radiation and T cells in renal cell carcinoma. Study overall: Nephrectomy followed 15 Gy stereotactic body radiation by 4 weeks.

Findings of the study overall: In blood, top tumor clones expanded by 2 weeks, shrinking by 4.

Time point denoted: baseline pretreatment blood. As to treatment: 15 Gy SBRT to primary tumor, nephrectomy 4 weeks later. The table came from immunoSEQ multiplex PCR; TCRdb's copy has only in-frame clones and leaves some out. The profile shows about 150,000 clones, around 89% of them singletons. V gene TRBV19 combines with J gene TRBJ2-1; weak D call: TRBD1 (5 bases). The receptor comes from a woman in her seventies with renal cell carcinoma. Sequenced here: blood, sampled from a patient whose treatment included radiotherapy and nephrectomy. The CDR3 reads CASSTQGTYNEQFF. For the CDR3, the DNA is TGTGCCAGTAGTACGCAGGGAACCTACAATGAGCAGTTCTTC.